The present TCR beta chain was sequenced within a study of OX40 agonist ivuxolimab in advanced cancers. Using immunoSEQ multiplex PCR, the repertoire was profiled, and TCRdb retains in-frame clones only, with some absent. Of just over 40,000 clones in the sample, 80% to 90% were seen once. V lost 4 bases and J lost 7, with 14 bases in between. Germline V gives CDR1 SQVTM, CDR2 ANQGSEA. The CDR3 extends over 13 amino acids. This material consisted of CD4+ or CD8+ T cells sorted from blood, taken in a trial of the OX40 agonist ivuxolimab. V and J are TRBV29-1 and TRBJ1-5; D gene ambiguous. The TCR comes from an adult with an advanced solid tumor such as melanoma, head and neck, liver or kidney cancer. The CDR3 region is CSVVGQAGQPQHF. The CDR3 nucleotides are TGCAGCGTTGTAGGGCAGGCGGGCCAGCCCCAGCATTTT.